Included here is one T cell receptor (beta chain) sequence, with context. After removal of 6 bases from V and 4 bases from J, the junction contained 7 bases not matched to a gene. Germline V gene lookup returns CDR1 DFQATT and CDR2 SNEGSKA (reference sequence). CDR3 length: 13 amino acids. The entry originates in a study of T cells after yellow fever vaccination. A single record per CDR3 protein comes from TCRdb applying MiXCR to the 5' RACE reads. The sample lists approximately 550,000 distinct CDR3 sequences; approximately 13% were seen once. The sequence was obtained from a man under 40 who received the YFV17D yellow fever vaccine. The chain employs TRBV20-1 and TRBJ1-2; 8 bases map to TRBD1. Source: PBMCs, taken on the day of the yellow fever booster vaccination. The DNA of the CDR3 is TGCAGTGCCGCGACAGGGGTCGGCTATGGCTACACCTTC. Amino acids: CSAATGVGYGYTF.